These 19 T cell receptor beta chains came from one sample sequenced in a study of shared clonotypes between healthy human individuals. Assay: immunoSEQ multiplex PCR; the TCRdb copy retains only in-frame clones and omits some. The sample carries a few million clones, approximately 94% recorded once. The sample was naive CD4+ T cells sorted from blood. Subset in this sample: CD45RA+ positively selected. The receptors stem from a man younger than 35 in good health.

This clone has a single count. The CDR3 spells CASSGASGLSYEQYF. CDR3 DNA: TGTGCCAGCAGTGGGGCTAGCGGCCTCTCCTACGAGCAGTACTTC. The genes are TRBV2 and TRBJ2-7, with 7 bases lining up with TRBD2. CDR1 and CDR2 from the germline V gene are SNHLY and FYNNEI. Unmatched junction bases numbered 6, after V lost 4 bases and J lost 0 bases. The CDR3 covers 15 residues.

With respect to this clone: The same CDR3 arises from other DNA sequences in this sample as well. V is TRBV28 and J is TRBJ2-3; either TRBD1 or TRBD2 may fit D (5 bases each). Per the germline V gene, CDR1 is MDHEN and CDR2 is SYDVKM. The CDR3 length is 14 residues. Trimming removed 5 bases at V and 1 base at J, with 10 bases between. The CDR3 bases are TGTGCCAGCAGTCCTGGGGGACGCACAGATACGCAGTATTTT. As protein: CASSPGGRTDTQYF.

The chain carries TRBV11-2 and TRBJ2-2, with 7 bases identical to TRBD2. The junction had 8 bases not matched to a gene; V was cut back by 5 bases and J by 2 bases. Germline CDR1 SGHAT, CDR2 FQNNGV. The CDR3 consists of 16 residues. The CDR3 region is CASSRTLALNTGELFF. The CDR3 nucleotides read TGTGCCAGCAGCAGAACACTAGCGCTTAACACCGGGGAGCTGTTTTTT.

The rearrangement uses TRBV2 and TRBJ2-2; D is perhaps TRBD1 or TRBD2 (5 bases each). This CDR3 has 14 residues. Germline CDR1 reads SNHLY; CDR2 reads FYNNEI. Trimming took off 7 bases at V and 8 bases at J, with 17 bases between the two ends. Written as DNA, the CDR3 is TGTGCCAGCACTCCGGGACCAATGACGGGGGAGCTGTTTTTT. Translating it yields CASTPGPMTGELFF. The entire variable domain, with the rest obtained from reference TRBV2 and TRBJ2-2, is as follows: EPEVTQTPSHQVTQMGQEVILRCVPISNHLYFYWYRQILGQKVEFLVSFYNNEISEKSEIFDDQFSVERPDGSNFTLKIRSTKLEDSAMYFCASTPGPMTGELFFGEGSRLTVL.

The chain links TRBV6-5 to TRBJ1-6; 7 bases line up with TRBD1. Germline trimming cut 6 bases from V and 5 bases from J; bases unmatched to any gene: 4. The germline V gene has CDR1 MNHEY and CDR2 SVGAGI. The CDR3 runs to 14 residues. CDR3 residues: CASSMGQNNSPLHF. CDR3 bases: TGTGCCAGCAGCATGGGACAGAATAATTCACCCCTCCACTTT.

The chain is built from TRBV7-9 and TRBJ1-2; D not resolved. V dropped 7 bases and J dropped 6 bases, with 12 bases sitting between them. This CDR3 has 12 residues. Germline V gives CDR1 SEHNR, CDR2 FQNEAQ (reference sequence). Here the CDR3 DNA reads TGTGCCAGCACCTTCCCTCCGGATGGCTACACCTTC. Translation: CASTFPPDGYTF.

V usage is TRBV28 and J usage is TRBJ1-5; D might be TRBD1 (5 bases). CDR1 MDHEN and CDR2 SYDVKM come from the germline V gene. V was pared by 11 bases and J by 0 bases, with 11 bases between. CDR3 size: 13 residues. For the CDR3, the DNA is TGTGCCGGCCAAGGGGATAGCAATCAGCCCCAGCATTTT. It yields the protein CAGQGDSNQPQHF.

The genes are TRBV23-1 and TRBJ2-2, with a possible D match to TRBD2 (6 bases). TRBV23-1 qualifies as an ORF whose function is uncertain. The CDR3 is 17 residues long. V lost 2 bases and J lost 4, with 17 bases in between. The CDR3 protein is CASSQGGTTRFTGELFF. The CDR3 nucleotides are TGCGCCAGCAGTCAAGGGGGGACCACAAGGTTCACCGGGGAGCTGTTTTTT.

The chain carries TRBV18 and TRBJ2-7; no firm D call. V was trimmed by 3 bases and J by 5 bases, leaving 11 bases between them. The CDR3 sequence is 13 residues long. CDR1 and CDR2 (germline): KGHSH, LQKENI. CDR3 amino acids: CASSPQNDHEQYF. In nucleotides, the CDR3 is TGTGCCAGCTCACCGCAGAATGACCACGAGCAGTACTTC.

On this clone itself: Distinct nucleotide sequences in the sample also encode this CDR3. The genes are TRBV30 and TRBJ1-2, with D tentatively TRBD1 (5 bases). Trimming shortened V by 0 bases and J by 8 bases, and 10 bases separated the two germline ends. CDR1 GTSNPN and CDR2 SVGIG come from the germline V gene (reference sequence). The CDR3 has 12 amino acids. The DNA for the CDR3 is TGTGCCTGGAGTGTTCAGGGTGGCGGCTACACCTTC. It is translated as CAWSVQGGGYTF.

This chain connects TRBV9 to TRBJ2-7; TRBD2 might be the D (7 bases). V dropped 0 bases and J dropped 2 bases, with 12 bases sitting between them. The CDR3 sequence is 15 residues long. Germline assignment: CDR1 SGDLS and CDR2 YYNGEE. In DNA, the CDR3 is TGTGCCAGCAGCGTAGGGGAGGGGGGCCCCTACGAGCAGTACTTC. This sequence encodes CASSVGEGGPYEQYF. The whole variable domain, remainder taken from reference TRBV9 and TRBJ2-7, is DSGVTQTPKHLITATGQRVTLRCSPRSGDLSVYWYQQSLDQGLQFLIQYYNGEERAKGNILERFSAQQFPDLHSELNLSSLELGDSALYFCASSVGEGGPYEQYFGPGTRLTVT.

The chain uses TRBV30 and TRBJ1-6; the D is unclear. CDR3 length: 15 amino acids. Per the germline V gene, CDR1 is GTSNPN and CDR2 is SVGIG (reference sequence). Trimming removed 0 bases at V and 10 bases at J, with 16 bases between. The CDR3 is CAWSVGPPEASPLHF. The CDR3, as DNA: TGTGCCTGGAGTGTTGGACCCCCCGAGGCGTCACCCCTCCACTTT.

The DNA for the CDR3 is TGTGCCAGCTCGGGTCAAGGGACCGCCGAGCAGTACTTC. This sequence encodes CASSGQGTAEQYF. The chain links TRBV2 to TRBJ2-7; D possibly uses TRBD1 or TRBD2 (5 bases each). V dropped 8 bases and J dropped 6 bases, with 17 bases sitting between them. The CDR3 is made up of 13 amino acids. CDR1 is SNHLY, CDR2 FYNNEI, per germline. The whole variable domain, remainder taken from reference TRBV2 and TRBJ2-7, is EPEVTQTPSHQVTQMGQEVILRCVPISNHLYFYWYRQILGQKVEFLVSFYNNEISEKSEIFDDQFSVERPDGSNFTLKIRSTKLEDSAMYFCASSGQGTAEQYFGPGTRLTVT.

The CDR3 coding sequence is TGCGCCAGCAGCACCAATGGGGAGGGCGAGCAGTACTTC. Residues: CASSTNGEGEQYF. The V gene is TRBV5-1, the J gene TRBJ2-7; 7 bases are shared with TRBD2. The junction had 7 bases not matched to a gene; V was cut back by 4 bases and J by 6 bases. The germline CDR1 and CDR2 sequences are SGHRS and YFSETQ. This CDR3 comprises 13 residues.

V and J are TRBV6-1 and TRBJ1-5, with a tentative D call TRBD1 (5 bases). The CDR3 sequence is 13 residues long. The V gene lost 6 bases and the J gene lost 4 bases, with 10 bases spanning the gap. From germline, CDR1 is MNHNS and CDR2 SASEGT. CDR3 DNA: TGTGCCAGCAGGGAGGGGCGGAATCAGCCCCAGCATTTT. Its protein is CASREGRNQPQHF.

This chain uses TRBV19 with TRBJ1-1, with D possibly TRBD1 on 6 matching bases. The CDR3 length is 15 residues. The germline gives CDR1 LNHDA, CDR2 SQIVND (reference sequence). With 2 bases removed from V and 9 bases from J, the gap between germline ends came to 19 bases. The CDR3 region is CASSIPVRGRLKAFF. The CDR3 DNA reads TGTGCCAGTAGTATACCAGTTCGGGGGCGCTTGAAAGCTTTCTTT.

In the case of this clone: This same CDR3 is encoded by further DNA sequences in the sample. The gene calls are TRBV27 and TRBJ1-1, with D possibly being TRBD1 (6 bases). Germline V CDR1 and CDR2: MNHEY, SMNVEV (reference sequence). Deletions cut 3 bases from V and 4 bases from J, with 12 bases between. CDR3 size: 14 residues. The CDR3 is CASSFREGGTEAFF. The DNA for the CDR3 is TGTGCCAGCAGTTTCAGGGAAGGGGGCACTGAAGCTTTCTTT.

The chain recombines TRBV6-5 with TRBJ2-5, with D perhaps TRBD1 (6 bases). The J call may be wrong; the DNA end is better matched by TRBJ2-7. Germline V gene sequence: CDR1 MNHEY, CDR2 SVGAGI. The CDR3 contains 14 residues. The CDR3 is CASSPTGSGYEQYF. CDR3 DNA: TGTGCCAGCAGCCCGACAGGTTCGGGCTACGAGCAGTACTTC.

The chain employs TRBV7-9 and TRBJ2-5; D is possibly TRBD1 (6 bases). Germline V gene sequence: CDR1 SEHNR, CDR2 FQNEAQ (reference sequence). The CDR3 totals 14 residues. With 5 bases removed from V and 4 bases from J, the gap between germline ends came to 14 bases. The DNA for the CDR3 is TGTGCCAGCAGCGCCGACAGGCTGATAGAGACCCAGTACTTC. It specifies CASSADRLIETQYF.